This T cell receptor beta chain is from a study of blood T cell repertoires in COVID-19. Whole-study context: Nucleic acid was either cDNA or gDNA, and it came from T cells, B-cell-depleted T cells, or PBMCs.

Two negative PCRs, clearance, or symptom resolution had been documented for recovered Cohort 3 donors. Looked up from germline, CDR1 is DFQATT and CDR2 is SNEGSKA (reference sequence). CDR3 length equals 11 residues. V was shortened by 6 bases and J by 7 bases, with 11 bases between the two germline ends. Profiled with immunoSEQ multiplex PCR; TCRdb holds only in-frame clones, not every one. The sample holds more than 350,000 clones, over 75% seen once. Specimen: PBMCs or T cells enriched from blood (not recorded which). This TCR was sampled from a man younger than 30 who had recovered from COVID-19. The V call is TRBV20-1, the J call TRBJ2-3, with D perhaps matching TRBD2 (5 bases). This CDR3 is CSAWFGNTQYF. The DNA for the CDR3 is TGCAGTGCCTGGTTCGGGAATACGCAGTATTTT.